This TCR beta chain was identified in a study of T cell repertoires in cytomegalovirus infection. Study at large: The authors used CMV epitopes that were HLA-C-restricted (recently identified) and HLA-B-restricted (well studied). TCR beta signatures that were public indicated CMV infection and matching HLA type.

Germline CDR1 reads LNHNV; CDR2 reads YYDKDF (reference sequence). Trimming pared 1 base from V and 4 bases from J, leaving 11 bases between. This CDR3 spans 15 amino acids. TCRdb re-derived calls from the reads in MiXCR, one entry per CDR3 protein. The table lists hundreds of thousands of distinct CDR3 sequences, around a third of them singletons, with roughly an eighth in the top ten. This clonotype was found many times. The antigen is not known. The sequence was obtained from a human donor in good health (CMV status not recorded). Some clones in this sample may be carry-over from other donors' samples. Sequencing used cultured CD8+ T cells from PBMCs, obtained from culture after CMV antigen stimulation. The chain couples TRBV15 to TRBJ2-1, with D possibly TRBD2 on 6 matching bases. The CDR3 nucleotides read TGTGCCACCAGCAGAGGGGGACTCGATTACAATGAGCAGTTCTTC. Translating gives CATSRGGLDYNEQFF.